Following are 21 T cell receptor beta chains from one sample sequenced in a study of CD8 T cells in ankylosing spondylitis. TCRdb re-called the 5' RACE reads with MiXCR, one entry per CDR3 protein. The table has 150,000 to 200,000 distinct CDR3 sequences, around 10% seen once; the top ten hold roughly 29%. The sample was blood, either unsorted or a sorted T cell fraction (not recorded which). The origin of the receptors is a male donor with ankylosing spondylitis or in good health (not recorded which).

In its sample, this clonotype was seen many times. J is TRBJ1-1 and V is TRBV5-5; no firm D call. CDR1 and CDR2 (germline): SGHKS, YYEKEE (reference sequence). There are 15 residues in the CDR3. The V gene lost 0 bases and the J gene lost 1 base, with 10 bases spanning the gap. The CDR3 DNA reads TGTGCCAGCAGCTTGGTACAGCTGCGGAACACTGAAGCTTTCTTT. This encodes CASSLVQLRNTEAFF.

This clonotype came up many times. For the CDR3, the DNA is TGCGCCAGCAGCCTCGAAGGACAGGACCTTGAAGCTTTCTTT. Its translation is CASSLEGQDLEAFF. The V and J genes are TRBV5-1 and TRBJ1-1; 7 positions agree with TRBD1. The CDR3 is 14 amino acids. Trimming at V came to 4 bases and at J to 7 bases, leaving 10 bases not matched to a gene. Germline V gene lookup returns CDR1 SGHRS and CDR2 YFSETQ.

This clonotype was found a few times. The gene calls are TRBV11-2 and TRBJ1-4, with 9 bases aligning to TRBD1. This CDR3 has 15 residues. Trimming removed 1 base from V and 4 bases from J; junction bases left unmatched: 1. Germline V CDR1 and CDR2: SGHAT, FQNNGV. Here the CDR3 reads CASSLGGQGNEKLFF. The CDR3 nucleotides read TGTGCCAGCAGCTTAGGGGGACAGGGTAATGAAAAACTGTTTTTT.

This clonotype appeared a single time. For the CDR3, the DNA is TGCAGTGCTACAAGCGGGACCACCTACGAGCAGTACTTC. Protein sequence: CSATSGTTYEQYF. The gene calls are TRBV20-1 and TRBJ2-7, with 7 bases lining up with TRBD2. CDR3 length: 13 residues. CDR1 and CDR2 from the germline V gene are DFQATT and SNEGSKA (reference sequence). V shed 4 bases and J 2 bases; nucleotides not matched to a gene: 5.

At least ten counts were recorded for this clonotype. The chain uses TRBV9 and TRBJ2-2; weak D call: TRBD1 (5 bases). Germline values: CDR1 SGDLS, CDR2 YYNGEE. There are 13 residues in the CDR3. Trimming cost V 1 base and J 5 bases, with 6 bases left between them. The CDR3 sequence is CASSVQGTGELFF. The DNA of the CDR3 is TGTGCCAGCAGCGTACAGGGAACCGGGGAGCTGTTTTTT.

This clonotype showed up many times. The gene calls are TRBV5-1 and TRBJ2-3, with D possibly matching TRBD2 (6 bases). V was shortened by 7 bases and J by 0 bases, with 12 bases between the two germline ends. Germline assignment: CDR1 SGHRS and CDR2 YFSETQ. The CDR3 totals 14 residues. As DNA, the CDR3 is TGCGCCAGCTTAGCAGGGACTAGCACAGATACGCAGTATTTT. This gives the protein CASLAGTSTDTQYF.

This clonotype was counted at least ten times. The gene calls are TRBV29-1 and TRBJ1-1, with a tentative D call TRBD1 (5 bases). The CDR3 contains 14 residues. In germline, CDR1 is SQVTM, CDR2 ANQGSEA. V lost 5 bases and J 0 bases, leaving 13 bases between the germline ends. CDR3 sequence reads: CSVPRGVLNTEAFF. The CDR3 region has the DNA TGCAGCGTTCCTCGGGGGGTATTGAACACTGAAGCTTTCTTT.

The genes are TRBV25-1 and TRBJ1-1; possible D gene TRBD1, 6 bases. V lost 5 bases, J lost 0 bases, and 13 bases lay in between. CDR1 MGHDK and CDR2 SYGVNS come from the germline V gene. The CDR3 extends over 15 amino acids. This chain's CDR3 is CASSPQGAVNTEAFF. The DNA of the CDR3 is TGTGCCAGCAGTCCACAGGGTGCGGTGAACACTGAAGCTTTCTTT.

This clonotype was counted many times. This chain links TRBV7-2 with TRBJ2-1, with TRBD2 identical over 7 bases. The CDR3 has 15 amino acids. Germline values: CDR1 SGHTA, CDR2 FQGNSA. V dropped 6 bases and J dropped 4; count of bases not matched to a gene: 9. This CDR3 is CASRLRAGSYNEQFF. For the CDR3, the DNA is TGTGCCAGCAGGTTAAGAGCGGGGTCGTACAATGAGCAGTTCTTC.

This clonotype has ten or more counts. The chain combines TRBV6-1 with TRBJ2-2, with TRBD2 as a possible D gene (6 bases). CDR1 is MNHNS, CDR2 SASEGT, per germline. The CDR3 runs 15 residues. Deletions cut 6 bases from V and 5 bases from J, with 16 bases between. The CDR3 loop is CASRKRTTLTGELFF. The CDR3 nucleotides are TGTGCCAGCAGGAAGCGGACTACCTTGACCGGGGAGCTGTTTTTT.

This clonotype has a count of ten or more. This chain links TRBV6-1 with TRBJ1-4, with 7 bases fitting TRBD1. V was clipped by 4 bases and J by 2 bases; unmatched bases: 4. This CDR3 comprises 15 residues. CDR1 and CDR2 (germline): MNHNS, SASEGT. The CDR3 loop is CASSGQGGTNEKLFF. In DNA, the CDR3 is TGTGCCAGCAGTGGCCAGGGGGGCACTAATGAAAAACTGTTTTTT.

This clonotype was detected many times. The CDR3 bases are TGCGCCAGCAGCTTGGCGGGACAACCTCAAAATGTGTACTTC. Translation: CASSLAGQPQNVYF. V usage is TRBV5-1 and J usage is TRBJ2-4; a possible D gene is TRBD1 (6 bases). Trimming removed 0 bases at V and 15 bases at J, with 19 bases between. The germline V gene encodes CDR1 SGHRS and CDR2 YFSETQ. The CDR3 runs 14 residues. The variable domain in full, completed from reference TRBV5-1 and TRBJ2-4, reads KAGVTQTPRYLIKTRGQQVTLSCSPISGHRSVSWYQQTPGQGLQFLFEYFSETQRNKGNFPGRFSGRQFSNSRSEMNVSTLELGDSALYLCASSLAGQPQNVYFGAGTRLSVL.

Ten or more counts support this clonotype. The chain combines TRBV9 with TRBJ2-7, with D tentatively TRBD1 (6 bases). CDR1 and CDR2 from the germline V gene are SGDLS and YYNGEE. Trimming took 0 bases from V and 5 from J, leaving 12 bases between them. This CDR3 is 14 amino acids long. CDR3 sequence: CASSVASAGDEQYF. CDR3 nucleotides: TGTGCCAGCAGCGTAGCCTCGGCAGGGGACGAGCAGTACTTC.

This clonotype was picked up a small number of times. The chain uses TRBV7-2 and TRBJ2-7, with no clear D. The V gene lost 4 bases and the J gene lost 7 bases, with 8 bases spanning the gap. The V gene's germline CDR1 is SGHTA and CDR2 FQGNSA. The CDR3 extends over 11 amino acids. The CDR3 protein is CASSSGWEQYF. The CDR3 nucleotides are TGTGCCAGCAGCTCCGGCTGGGAGCAGTACTTC.

This rearrangement joins TRBV6-1 to TRBJ2-1; 10 bases align to TRBD2. The germline CDR1 and CDR2 sequences are MNHNS and SASEGT. CDR3 length: 14 residues. Unmatched junction bases numbered 4, after V lost 4 bases and J lost 7 bases. The CDR3 protein is CASSGVAGGNEQFF. The CDR3 DNA is TGTGCCAGCAGTGGGGTAGCGGGAGGTAATGAGCAGTTCTTC.

This clonotype has a handful of counts. V is TRBV20-1 and J is TRBJ1-1; 11 bases agree with TRBD1. The J segment lost 4 bases and the V segment lost 4 bases, leaving 5 bases of the junction unmatched. The length of the CDR3 is 14 residues. Germline-derived CDR1 and CDR2 are DFQATT and SNEGSKA (reference sequence). For the CDR3, the DNA is TGCAGTGCTAAAGCCGGGACAGGGGGCACTGAAGCTTTCTTT. Translation: CSAKAGTGGTEAFF.

This clonotype showed up just a few times. This chain uses TRBV5-1 with TRBJ1-1, with 12 nucleotides matching TRBD1. The length of the CDR3 is 17 residues. V was pared by 0 bases and J by 1 base, with 4 bases of the junction left unmatched. CDR1 and CDR2 from the germline V gene are SGHRS and YFSETQ. The CDR3 DNA follows: TGCGCCAGCAGCTTGGCCGGGACAGGGGGCGCGAACACTGAAGCTTTCTTT. This codes for CASSLAGTGGANTEAFF.

This clonotype was observed many times. CDR3 bases: TGTGCCAGCAGCGTAGACGGGGAAACGTTATACGAGCAGTACTTC. The encoded protein is CASSVDGETLYEQYF. The chain recombines TRBV9 with TRBJ2-7; D perhaps matches TRBD2 (5 bases). Trimming took off 0 bases at V and 4 bases at J, with 14 bases between the two ends. The CDR3 spans 15 residues. Germline V gives CDR1 SGDLS, CDR2 YYNGEE.

The chain has TRBV2 and TRBJ2-5; D possibly corresponds to TRBD1 (6 bases). Trimming stripped 5 bases from V and 0 bases from J, with 7 bases between. The CDR3 has 13 residues. The germline V gene has CDR1 SNHLY and CDR2 FYNNEI. The CDR3 here is CASSWDNQETQYF. The CDR3 coding sequence is TGTGCCAGCAGTTGGGACAACCAAGAGACCCAGTACTTC. The full variable domain, completed using reference TRBV2 and TRBJ2-5, is EPEVTQTPSHQVTQMGQEVILRCVPISNHLYFYWYRQILGQKVEFLVSFYNNEISEKSEIFDDQFSVERPDGSNFTLKIRSTKLEDSAMYFCASSWDNQETQYFGPGTRLLVL.

The gene calls are TRBV11-2 and TRBJ2-2, with 7 bases aligning to TRBD1. Germline V gene lookup returns CDR1 SGHAT and CDR2 FQNNGV. The CDR3 totals 15 residues. V dropped 3 bases and J dropped 7; count of bases not matched to a gene: 8. The CDR3 DNA follows: TGTGCCAGCAGCTTGGGGTTACAGGGGATCGGGGAGCTGTTTTTT. Its protein product is CASSLGLQGIGELFF.

This clonotype was detected ten times or more. The gene calls are TRBV20-1 and TRBJ2-7; D is undetermined. The CDR3 has 13 residues. The germline V gene encodes CDR1 DFQATT and CDR2 SNEGSKA (reference sequence). Trimming stripped 5 bases from V and 3 bases from J, with 14 bases between. CDR3 sequence: CSAYRPLSYEQYF. For the CDR3, the DNA is TGCAGTGCTTACCGGCCCTTAAGCTACGAGCAGTACTTC.